This T cell receptor beta chain was obtained from a study of post-analysis software for immune sequencing data (dated by TCRdb to about 2015). Some background on the complete study: Disease courses on record covered relapsing-remitting, secondary progressive and progressive-relapsing multiple sclerosis, though some patients had no subtype annotation. Patient repertoires were compared against over ten previously published healthy control repertoires from donors aged about 6 to 28 years. A subset of samples was prepared in parallel using single-end sample barcoding, then pooled and co-amplified after Illumina adapter ligation.

Libraries came from PCR. The sequencer listed for this sample is Illumina HiSeq 2500. To reduce PCR and sequencing biases, unique molecular identifiers were incorporated into the TCR beta cDNA libraries. Per 1 to 10 million input T cells, around 500,000 cDNA molecules were obtained, such that each molecule approximated one T cell. The patient libraries were prepared and sequenced with the same protocol used for the earlier healthy control dataset. Samples belonging to the same batch were prepared together, multiplexed and sequenced on a shared HiSeq lane. The paper's processing steps were these. MIGEC handled the raw barcoded reads, throwing out single-read molecular identifier groups before consensus assembly and CDR3 extraction. VDJtools was used for post-analysis of the clonotype tables, and diversity was normalized by down-sampling every dataset to the size of the smallest sample. In repertoire overlap clustering, CDR3 amino acid sequences, but not nucleotide sequences, were matched to correct batch-related cross-sample contamination. The public reads were run again by TCRdb, first through fastp at Q25 and then through MiXCR, and only productive beta chains were kept. Each entry merges the rows of one CDR3 protein and shows their most common DNA and genes. TCRdb, rather than the study authors, made the V and J calls. This sample has 600,000 to 700,000 distinct CDR3 sequences in its table, and 55% to 60% of those were observed once. Roughly 10% of the sample rests with the top ten.

As to this clonotype: It has no known antigen specificity. No clone much larger than this one lies a single base away; base qualities are absent.

To demonstrate the VDJtools post-analysis software, the study profiled TCR beta repertoires from the peripheral blood of 10 to 15 young patients with multiple sclerosis. The multiple sclerosis patients were children and adolescents ranging in age from roughly 6 to 15 years. V is shortened by 1 base, J by 2 bases, and the region joining them spans 9 bases. The CDR1 and CDR2 encoded by the germline V gene are LGHNA and YNFKEQ. There are 15 amino acids in the CDR3, from cysteine to phenylalanine inclusive. CDR3 DNA is the only sequence kept; it has 45 bases, read in frame from the first base. Broad study findings and their caveats: Multiple sclerosis patients had significantly lower normalized Chao1 diversity than controls, a result that suggests substantial peripheral T-cell clonal expansion. Strong co-clustering of samples prepared in the same batch was shown by direct clustering with F measure, prompting a batch-effect correction. The multiple sclerosis patient group was slightly younger than the control group. Four or five TRBV segments, including TRBV5-6, TRBV5-1 and TRBV20-1, were significantly more frequent in patients than controls.

The V gene is TRBV4-2 and the J gene is TRBJ2-1; a weak D assignment points to TRBD2 (5 bases agree). Sequenced: blood. The clonotype originates from a girl aged 2-10 years with multiple sclerosis. The DNA reads as follows: TGTGCCAGCAGCCAAGCCAGCGGACCCTACAATGAGCAGTTCTTC. Translated, this is CASSQASGPYNEQFF.